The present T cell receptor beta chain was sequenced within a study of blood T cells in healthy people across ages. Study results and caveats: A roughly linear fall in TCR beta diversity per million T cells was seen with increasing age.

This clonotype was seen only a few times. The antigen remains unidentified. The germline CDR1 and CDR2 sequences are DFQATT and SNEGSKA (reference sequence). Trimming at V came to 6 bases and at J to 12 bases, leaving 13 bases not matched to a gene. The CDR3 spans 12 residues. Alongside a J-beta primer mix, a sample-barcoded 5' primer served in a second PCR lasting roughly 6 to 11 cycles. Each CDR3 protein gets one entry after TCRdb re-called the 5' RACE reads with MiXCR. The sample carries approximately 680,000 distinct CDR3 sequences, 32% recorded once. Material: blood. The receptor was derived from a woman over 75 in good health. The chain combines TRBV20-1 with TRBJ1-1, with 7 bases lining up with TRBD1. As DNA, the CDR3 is TGCAGTGCAACTACAGGGGATTTATTTTCTTTCTTT. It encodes CSATTGDLFSFF.